The source of this T cell receptor beta chain is a study of cytomegalovirus exposure and HLA in healthy donors. Study-wide results and caveats: A few of the chains that were CMV-associated were confirmed in vitro to be specific for CMV antigens. Using the classifier, cytomegalovirus status was reportedly diagnosed with high specificity and sensitivity.

Trimming took 5 bases from V and 10 from J, leaving 14 bases between them. The V gene's germline CDR1 is MNHEY and CDR2 SMNVEV (reference sequence). The CDR3 loop spans 12 amino acids. This clone was counted a single time. Its antigen remains unidentified. Data came from immunoSEQ multiplex PCR; TCRdb stores just in-frame clones and leaves some out. Of about 64,000 clones listed, about 90% are singletons. The gene calls are TRBV27 and TRBJ1-1; D remains ambiguous. This TCR came from a young woman in good health and CMV-seronegative. The sample was PBMCs. This chain's CDR3 is CASSTTSRVAFF. The CDR3 nucleotides are TGTGCCAGCAGTACGACTTCTCGGGTAGCTTTCTTT.